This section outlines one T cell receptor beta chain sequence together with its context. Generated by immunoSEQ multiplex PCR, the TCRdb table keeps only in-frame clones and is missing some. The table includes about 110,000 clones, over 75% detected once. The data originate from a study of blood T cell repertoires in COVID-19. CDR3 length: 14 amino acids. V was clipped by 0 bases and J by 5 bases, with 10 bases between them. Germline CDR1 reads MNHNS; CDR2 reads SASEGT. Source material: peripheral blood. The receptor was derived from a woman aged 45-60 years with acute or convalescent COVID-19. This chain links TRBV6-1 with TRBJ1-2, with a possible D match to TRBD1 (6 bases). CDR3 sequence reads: CASSEAGHAYGYTF. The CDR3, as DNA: TGTGCCAGCAGTGAAGCGGGACACGCGTATGGCTACACCTTC.